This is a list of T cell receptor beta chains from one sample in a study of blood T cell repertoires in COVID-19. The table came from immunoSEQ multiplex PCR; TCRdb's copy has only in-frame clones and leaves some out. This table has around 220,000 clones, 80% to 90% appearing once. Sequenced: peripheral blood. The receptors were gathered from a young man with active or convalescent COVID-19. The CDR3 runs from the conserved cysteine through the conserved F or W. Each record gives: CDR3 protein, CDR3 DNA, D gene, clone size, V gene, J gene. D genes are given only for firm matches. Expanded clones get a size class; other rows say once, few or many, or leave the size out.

CDR3: CASSPWRRGTEAFF; DNA: TGTGCCAGCTCACCATGGCGGCGGGGGACTGAAGCTTTCTTT; D: -; size: -; V: TRBV18; J: TRBJ1-1
CDR3: CASHVGAYGYTF; DNA: TGTGCCAGCCATGTGGGGGCCTATGGCTACACCTTC; D: -; size: -; V: TRBV2; J: TRBJ1-2
CDR3: CASSQGQAYEQYF; DNA: TGCGCCAGCAGCCAAGGGCAGGCCTACGAGCAGTACTTC; D: -; size: -; V: TRBV4-1; J: TRBJ2-7
CDR3: CASRSRGALHF; DNA: TGTGCCAGTAGGTCACGGGGGGCCCTCCACTTT; D: -; size: -; V: TRBV19; J: TRBJ1-6
CDR3: CASSFGTEPYGYTF; DNA: TGCGCCAGCAGCTTCGGGACAGAGCCCTATGGCTACACCTTC; D: TRBD1; size: -; V: TRBV5-1; J: TRBJ1-2
CDR3: CSARGANEKLFF; DNA: TGCAGCGCCCGAGGTGCAAATGAAAAACTGTTTTTT; D: -; size: -; V: TRBV29-1; J: TRBJ1-4
CDR3: CAWSPGGNQPQHF; DNA: TGTGCCTGGAGCCCAGGGGGGAATCAGCCCCAGCATTTT; D: TRBD1; size: -; V: TRBV30; J: TRBJ1-5
CDR3: CASSPISGRIAGELFF; DNA: TGTGCCAGCAGCCCCATTAGCGGGAGGATCGCCGGGGAGCTGTTTTTT; D: TRBD2; size: -; V: TRBV11-2; J: TRBJ2-2
CDR3: CASSHAGVGSEQYF; DNA: TGTGCCAGCAGCCACGCGGGAGTCGGGTCCGAGCAGTACTTC; D: TRBD2; size: few; V: TRBV7-8; J: TRBJ2-7
CDR3: CSVAVSGRTDTQYF; DNA: TGCAGCGTTGCCGTTAGCGGACGCACAGATACGCAGTATTTT; D: -; size: -; V: TRBV29-1; J: TRBJ2-3
CDR3: CASSRTSGRAYEQYF; DNA: TGTGCCAGCAGCCGGACTAGCGGGAGGGCTTACGAGCAGTACTTC; D: TRBD2; size: -; V: TRBV3-1/TRBV3-2; J: TRBJ2-7
CDR3: CAWGDAEGLDGADTQYF; DNA: TGTGCCTGGGGGGACGCGGAGGGACTAGATGGGGCAGATACGCAGTATTTT; D: TRBD2; size: -; V: TRBV30; J: TRBJ2-3
CDR3: CASGLEGAETQYF; DNA: TGTGCTAGTGGTTTGGAGGGGGCGGAGACCCAGTACTTC; D: TRBD1; size: once; V: TRBV12-5; J: TRBJ2-5
CDR3: CASSPPLGSWVSSYEQYF; DNA: TGTGCCAGCAGCCCACCCCTCGGGTCCTGGGTGAGCTCCTACGAGCAGTACTTC; D: -; size: -; V: TRBV3-1/TRBV3-2; J: TRBJ2-7
CDR3: CASSMGHGNYGYTF; DNA: TGTGCCAGCAGCATGGGACATGGTAACTATGGCTACACCTTC; D: -; size: -; V: TRBV7-2; J: TRBJ1-2
CDR3: CATSRGQGINEKLFF; DNA: TGTGCCACCAGCAGAGGACAGGGGATAAATGAAAAACTGTTTTTT; D: TRBD1; size: -; V: TRBV15; J: TRBJ1-4
CDR3: CASSLYAYEQYF; DNA: TGTGCCAGCTCACTCTATGCCTACGAGCAGTACTTC; D: -; size: -; V: TRBV18; J: TRBJ2-7
CDR3: CAWSRETTGNQPQHF; DNA: TGTGCCTGGAGCCGGGAGACAACGGGCAATCAGCCCCAGCATTTT; D: -; size: -; V: TRBV30; J: TRBJ1-5
CDR3: CASSFIAGATDTQYF; DNA: TGTGCCAGCAGCTTCATCGCGGGAGCCACAGATACGCAGTATTTT; D: TRBD2; size: -; V: TRBV5-6; J: TRBJ2-3
CDR3: CAWSKGKAEAFF; DNA: TGTGCCTGGAGTAAGGGGAAGGCTGAAGCTTTCTTT; D: -; size: -; V: TRBV30; J: TRBJ1-1